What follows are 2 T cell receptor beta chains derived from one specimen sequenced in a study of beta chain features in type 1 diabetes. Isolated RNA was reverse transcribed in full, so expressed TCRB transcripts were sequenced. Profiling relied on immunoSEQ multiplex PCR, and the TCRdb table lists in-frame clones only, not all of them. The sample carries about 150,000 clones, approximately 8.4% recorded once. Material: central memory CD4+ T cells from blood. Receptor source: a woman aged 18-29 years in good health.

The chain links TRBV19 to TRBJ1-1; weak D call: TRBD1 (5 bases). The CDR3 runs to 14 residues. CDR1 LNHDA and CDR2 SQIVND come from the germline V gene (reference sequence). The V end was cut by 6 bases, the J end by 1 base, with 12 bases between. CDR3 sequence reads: CASRVQAQNTEAFF. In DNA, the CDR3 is TGTGCCAGTAGAGTACAGGCTCAGAACACTGAAGCTTTCTTT. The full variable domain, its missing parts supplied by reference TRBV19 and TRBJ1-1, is DGGITQSPKYLFRKEGQNVTLSCEQNLNHDAMYWYRQDPGQGLRLIYYSQIVNDFQKGDIAEGYSVSREKKESFPLTVTSAQKNPTAFYLCASRVQAQNTEAFFGQGTRLTVV.

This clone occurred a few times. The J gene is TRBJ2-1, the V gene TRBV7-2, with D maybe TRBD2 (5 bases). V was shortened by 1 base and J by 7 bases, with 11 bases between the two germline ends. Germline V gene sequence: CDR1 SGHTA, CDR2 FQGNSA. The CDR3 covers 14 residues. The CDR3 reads CASSLVASGNEQFF. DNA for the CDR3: TGTGCCAGCAGCTTAGTCGCAAGCGGTAATGAGCAGTTCTTC. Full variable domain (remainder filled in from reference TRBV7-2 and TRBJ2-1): GAGVSQSPSNKVTEKGKDVELRCDPISGHTALYWYRQSLGQGLEFLIYFQGNSAPDKSGLPSDRFSAERTGGSVSTLTIQRTQQEDSAVYLCASSLVASGNEQFFGPGTRLTVL.